A single sample is the source of the 3 T cell receptor beta chains below, sequenced in a study of blood T cell repertoires in COVID-19. Clones were read by immunoSEQ multiplex PCR, and TCRdb kept only the in-frame ones, dropping some. The sample lists under 300,000 clones, around 87% seen once, with approximately 7.5% in the top ten. The sample comprised peripheral blood. These receptors came from a man in his fifties or sixties who had recovered from COVID-19.

This chain joins TRBV7-6 and TRBJ1-3, with D possibly being TRBD1 (6 bases). Germline V lookup: CDR1 SGHVS, CDR2 FNYEAQ. This CDR3 is built from 18 residues. V lost 2 bases, J lost 1 base, and 18 bases lay in between. CDR3 amino acids: CASSLFGWGGPSGNTIYF. CDR3 in DNA: TGTGCCAGCAGCTTATTTGGTTGGGGGGGGCCGTCTGGAAACACCATATATTTT. The entire variable domain, with the rest obtained from reference TRBV7-6 and TRBJ1-3, is as follows: GAGVSQSPRYKVTKRGQDVALRCDPISGHVSLYWYRQALGQGPEFLTYFNYEAQQDKSGLPNDRFSAERPEGSISTLTIQRTEQRDSAMYRCASSLFGWGGPSGNTIYFGEGSWLTVV.

This sequence joins TRBV3-1 (or the pseudogene TRBV3-2) and TRBJ2-5, with 12 nucleotides matching TRBD2. The V gene end was trimmed by 5 bases and the J gene end by 5 bases; junction bases not matched to a gene: 12. This CDR3 contains 17 residues. CDR1 and CDR2 (germline): LGHDT, YNNKEL (reference sequence). The CDR3 DNA reads as TGTGCCAGCAGCTATCTAGCGGGGGGGGCCCTCCGGGAGACCCAGTACTTC. Translation gives CASSYLAGGALRETQYF.

The chain carries TRBV2 and TRBJ2-2; 7 nucleotides align to TRBD1. From germline, CDR1 is SNHLY and CDR2 FYNNEI. J gave up 2 bases and V 7 bases, and 4 bases lay outside the gene matches. The CDR3 loop spans 14 amino acids. In nucleotides, the CDR3 is TGTGCCAGCACAGGGACAGTCAACACCGGGGAGCTGTTTTTT. It encodes CASTGTVNTGELFF.